This T cell receptor (beta chain) was documented in a study of blood T cell repertoires in COVID-19. Per the authors' pipeline: Amplified reference gene primers provided the basis for estimating nucleated cell counts. Using immunoSEQ multiplex PCR, the repertoire was profiled, and TCRdb retains in-frame clones only, with some absent. For V, J and clone size, that table is used; D and trimming come from the DNA. Of 150,000 to 200,000 clones in the sample, approximately 88% were seen once. V was cut by 1 base and J by 0 bases, with 19 bases left in between. The length of the CDR3 is 20 residues. Germline V lookup: CDR1 LGHDT, CDR2 YNNKEL (reference sequence).

The receptor comes from a woman between 18 and 29 years old who had recovered from COVID-19. The chain recombines TRBV3-1 (or the pseudogene TRBV3-2) with TRBJ1-6, with D perhaps matching TRBD1 (6 bases). Material for sequencing was PBMCs or T cells enriched from blood (not recorded which). The CDR3 coding sequence is TGTGCCAGCAGCCAAGTCAGGATTGGCAGGGGCAGCTCCTATAATTCACCCCTCCACTTT. As protein: CASSQVRIGRGSSYNSPLHF.